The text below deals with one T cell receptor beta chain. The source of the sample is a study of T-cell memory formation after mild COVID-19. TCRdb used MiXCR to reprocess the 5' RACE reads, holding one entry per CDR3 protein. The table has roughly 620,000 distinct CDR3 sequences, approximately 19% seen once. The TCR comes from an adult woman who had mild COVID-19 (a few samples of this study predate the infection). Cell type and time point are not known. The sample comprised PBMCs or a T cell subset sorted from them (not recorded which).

CDR3 loop: CASSLSDLNTEAFF. Written as DNA, the CDR3 is TGTGCCAGCAGCTTGTCGGACCTGAACACTGAAGCTTTCTTT. V and J are TRBV5-4 and TRBJ1-1, with D unclear. CDR3 size: 14 residues. V lost 1 base to trimming and J lost 0 bases, with 7 bases between them. The germline V gene encodes CDR1 SGHNT and CDR2 YYREEE (reference sequence).